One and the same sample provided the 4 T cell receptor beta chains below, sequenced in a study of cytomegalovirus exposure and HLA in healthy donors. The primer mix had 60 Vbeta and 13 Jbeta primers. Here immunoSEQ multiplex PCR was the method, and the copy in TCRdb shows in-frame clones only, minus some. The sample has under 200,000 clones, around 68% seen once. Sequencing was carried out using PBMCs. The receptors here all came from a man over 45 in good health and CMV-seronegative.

The CDR3 sequence is CASSNRDRGRNEQFF. CDR3 bases: TGTGCCAGTAGTAACCGGGACAGGGGGCGCAATGAGCAGTTCTTC. This rearrangement joins TRBV19 to TRBJ2-1; TRBD1 aligns across 12 bases. The germline V gene has CDR1 LNHDA and CDR2 SQIVND (reference sequence). J was trimmed by 6 bases and V by 4 bases; bases with no gene match: 4. This CDR3 comprises 15 residues.

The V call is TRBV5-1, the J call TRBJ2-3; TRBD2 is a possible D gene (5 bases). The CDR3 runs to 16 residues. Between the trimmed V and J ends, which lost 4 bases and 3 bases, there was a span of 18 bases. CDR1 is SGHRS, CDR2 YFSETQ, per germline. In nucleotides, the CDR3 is TGCGCCAGCAGCCCCGGAGCGGATTACGGGACAGATACGCAGTATTTT. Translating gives CASSPGADYGTDTQYF.

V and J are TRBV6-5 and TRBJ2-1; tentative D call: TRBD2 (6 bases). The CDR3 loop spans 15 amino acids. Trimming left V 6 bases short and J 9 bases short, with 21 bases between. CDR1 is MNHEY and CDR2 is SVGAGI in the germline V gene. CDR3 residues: CASRVGTPVQSEQFF. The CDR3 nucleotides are TGTGCCAGCAGGGTAGGGACTCCCGTTCAGAGTGAGCAGTTCTTC.

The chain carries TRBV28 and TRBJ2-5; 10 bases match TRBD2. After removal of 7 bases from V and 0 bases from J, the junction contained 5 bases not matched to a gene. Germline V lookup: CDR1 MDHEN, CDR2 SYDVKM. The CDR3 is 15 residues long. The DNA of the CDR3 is TGTGCCAGCAACCTTAGCGGGGGGAACCAAGAGACCCAGTACTTC. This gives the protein CASNLSGGNQETQYF. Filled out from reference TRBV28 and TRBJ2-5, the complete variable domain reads DVKVTQSSRYLVKRTGEKVFLECVQDMDHENMFWYRQDPGLGLRLIYFSYDVKMKEKGDIPEGYSVSREKKERFSLILESASTNQTSMYLCASNLSGGNQETQYFGPGTRLLVL.